This TCR beta chain was captured by sequencing in a study of T cell responses to AZD1222 COVID-19 vaccine. Overall study findings and caveats: Donors skewed white British and female; clonal diversity was possibly underestimated. Spike as a whole was targeted by vaccine-associated CD4 TCRs, dominant at 160-218 and 743-854.

Clones were sequenced by immunoSEQ multiplex PCR, and TCRdb holds only the in-frame ones, with some missing. The sample has 150,000 to 200,000 clones, roughly 91% seen once. The CDR3 spans 14 residues. The V end lost 5 bases, the J end lost 3 bases, and 13 bases lay between the germline ends. The germline CDR1 and CDR2 sequences are SGHTA and FQGNSA. This clone was detected once. Its specificity is not known. The sequence was collected from an adult who received the AZD1222 COVID-19 vaccine. The sequenced sample was peripheral blood, obtained 28 days after the second AZD1222 dose. V gene TRBV7-2 combines with J gene TRBJ1-2, with D perhaps matching TRBD1 (6 bases). The CDR3 is CASSHGGADYGYTF. CDR3 in DNA: TGTGCCAGCAGCCATGGGGGGGCCGACTATGGCTACACCTTC.